This T cell receptor beta chain came from a study of cytomegalovirus exposure and HLA in healthy donors. Study at large: The 110 or so validation repertoires were produced on the same platform as the 650 or so repertoires of the first cohort. This was reported in a later analysis.

The data were produced by immunoSEQ multiplex PCR, yet TCRdb's version contains in-frame clones alone and is incomplete. This sample has tens of thousands of clones, with 94% found just once. The V segment lost 7 bases and the J segment 2 bases; nucleotides outside the gene matches: 5. The length of the CDR3 is 15 residues. The V gene's germline CDR1 is MNHEY and CDR2 SVGAGI. Study results and limitations: Cytomegalovirus status was reportedly diagnosed by the classifier with high specificity and sensitivity.

The study drew the donors from its approximately 110-subject validation cohort, separate from the roughly 700-subject first cohort. On this clone: The antigen is unknown.

The chain links TRBV6-5 to TRBJ2-2, with 9 nucleotides matching TRBD1. The sequenced material came from PBMCs. The source is a woman aged 18-30 years in good health and CMV-seropositive. In DNA form, the CDR3 reads TGTGCCAGCACGTTGACAGGGGGAAACACCGGGGAGCTGTTTTTT. Its protein is CASTLTGGNTGELFF.